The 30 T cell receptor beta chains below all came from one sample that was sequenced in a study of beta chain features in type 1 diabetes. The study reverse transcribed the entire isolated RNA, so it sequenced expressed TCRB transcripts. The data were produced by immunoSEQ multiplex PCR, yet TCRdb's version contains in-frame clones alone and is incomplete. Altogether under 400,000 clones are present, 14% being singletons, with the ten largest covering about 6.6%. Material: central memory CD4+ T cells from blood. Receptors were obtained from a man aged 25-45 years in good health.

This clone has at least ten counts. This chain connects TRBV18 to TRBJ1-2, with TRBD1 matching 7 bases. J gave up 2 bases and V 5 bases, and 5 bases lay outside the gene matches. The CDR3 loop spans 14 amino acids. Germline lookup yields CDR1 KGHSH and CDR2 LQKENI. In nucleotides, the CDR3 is TGTGCCAGCTCAGAGGACAGGACGAACTATGGCTACACCTTC. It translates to CASSEDRTNYGYTF.

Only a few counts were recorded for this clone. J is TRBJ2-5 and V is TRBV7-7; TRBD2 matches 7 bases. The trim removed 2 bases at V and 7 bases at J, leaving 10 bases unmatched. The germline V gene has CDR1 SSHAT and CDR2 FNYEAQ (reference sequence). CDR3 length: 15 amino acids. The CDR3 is CASSLSTSRGTTQYF. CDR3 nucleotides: TGTGCCAGCAGCTTATCGACTAGCAGAGGAACGACCCAGTACTTC.

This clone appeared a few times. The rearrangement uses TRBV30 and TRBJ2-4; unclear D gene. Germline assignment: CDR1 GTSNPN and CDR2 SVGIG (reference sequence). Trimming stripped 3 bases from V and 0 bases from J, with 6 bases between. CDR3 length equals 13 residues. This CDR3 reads CAWSEKAKNIQYF. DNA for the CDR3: TGTGCCTGGAGCGAAAAAGCCAAAAACATTCAGTACTTC.

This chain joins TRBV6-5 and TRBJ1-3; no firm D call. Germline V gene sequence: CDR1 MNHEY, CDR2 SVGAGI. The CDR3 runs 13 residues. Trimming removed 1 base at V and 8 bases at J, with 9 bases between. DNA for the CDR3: TGTGCCAGCAGTTACTTGTTTATCGACACCATATATTTT. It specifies CASSYLFIDTIYF.

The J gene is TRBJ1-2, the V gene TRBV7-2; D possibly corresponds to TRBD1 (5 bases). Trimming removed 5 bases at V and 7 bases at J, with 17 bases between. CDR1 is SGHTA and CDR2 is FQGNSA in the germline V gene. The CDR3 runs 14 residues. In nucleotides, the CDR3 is TGTGCCAGCAGCCCAAGGGTGGGGGGTACTGGCTACACCTTC. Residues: CASSPRVGGTGYTF.

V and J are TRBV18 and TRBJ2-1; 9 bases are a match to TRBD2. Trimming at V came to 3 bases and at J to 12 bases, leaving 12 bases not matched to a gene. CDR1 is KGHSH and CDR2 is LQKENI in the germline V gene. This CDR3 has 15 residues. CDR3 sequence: CASSPLISGSGGQFF. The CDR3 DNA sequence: TGTGCCAGCTCACCTTTGATTAGCGGGAGCGGAGGGCAGTTCTTC.

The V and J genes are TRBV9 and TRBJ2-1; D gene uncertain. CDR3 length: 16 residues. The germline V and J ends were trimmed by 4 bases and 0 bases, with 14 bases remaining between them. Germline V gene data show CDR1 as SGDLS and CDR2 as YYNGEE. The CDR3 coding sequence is TGTGCCAGCAGCCCCCGTTTGAAGAGCTCCTACAATGAGCAGTTCTTC. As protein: CASSPRLKSSYNEQFF.

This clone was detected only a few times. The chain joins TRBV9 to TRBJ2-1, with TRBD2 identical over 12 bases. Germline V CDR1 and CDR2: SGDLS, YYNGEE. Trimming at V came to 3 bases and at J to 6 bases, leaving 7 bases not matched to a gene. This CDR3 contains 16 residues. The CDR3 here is CASSAATSGGLNEQFF. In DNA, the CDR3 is TGTGCCAGCAGCGCCGCGACTAGCGGGGGACTCAATGAGCAGTTCTTC.

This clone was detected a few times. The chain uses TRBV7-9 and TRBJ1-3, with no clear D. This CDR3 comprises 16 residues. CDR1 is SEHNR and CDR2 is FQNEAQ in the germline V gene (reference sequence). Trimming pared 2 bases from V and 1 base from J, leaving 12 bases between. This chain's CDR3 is CASSLTGRVSGNTIYF. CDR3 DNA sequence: TGTGCCAGCAGCTTAACCGGCCGTGTATCTGGAAACACCATATATTTT.

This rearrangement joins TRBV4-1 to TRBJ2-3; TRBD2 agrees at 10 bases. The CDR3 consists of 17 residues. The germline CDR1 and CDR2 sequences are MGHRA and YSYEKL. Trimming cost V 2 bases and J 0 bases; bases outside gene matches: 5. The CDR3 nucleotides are TGCGCCAGCAGCCAATCACTAGCGGGGCATAGCACAGATACGCAGTATTTT. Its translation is CASSQSLAGHSTDTQYF.

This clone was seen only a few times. The CDR3 region has the DNA TGTGCCAGCAGTTCCTTAAAGGGGAACTGGAATGAGCAGTTCTTC. Its translation is CASSSLKGNWNEQFF. This sequence joins TRBV6-6 and TRBJ2-1; tentative D call: TRBD1 (5 bases). The CDR3 length is 15 residues. Germline V CDR1 and CDR2: MNHNY, SVGAGI (reference sequence). Deletions cut 4 bases from V and 7 bases from J, with 17 bases between.

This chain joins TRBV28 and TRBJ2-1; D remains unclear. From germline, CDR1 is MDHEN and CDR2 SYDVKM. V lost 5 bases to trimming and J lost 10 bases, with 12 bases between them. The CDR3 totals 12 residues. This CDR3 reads CASSPQEKEQFF. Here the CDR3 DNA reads TGTGCCAGCAGTCCCCAGGAGAAAGAGCAGTTCTTC.

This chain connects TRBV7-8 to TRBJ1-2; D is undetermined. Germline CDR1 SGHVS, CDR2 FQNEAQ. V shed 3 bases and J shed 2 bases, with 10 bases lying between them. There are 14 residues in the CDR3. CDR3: CASSFATENYGYTF. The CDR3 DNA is TGTGCCAGCAGCTTCGCGACCGAAAACTATGGCTACACCTTC.

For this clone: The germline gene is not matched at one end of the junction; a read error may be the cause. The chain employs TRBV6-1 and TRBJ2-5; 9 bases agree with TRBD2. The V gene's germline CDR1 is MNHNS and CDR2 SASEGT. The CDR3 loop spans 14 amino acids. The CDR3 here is CAISGGGDQETQYF. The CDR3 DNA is TGTGCCATCAGTGGCGGGGGGGACCAAGAGACCCAGTACTTC.

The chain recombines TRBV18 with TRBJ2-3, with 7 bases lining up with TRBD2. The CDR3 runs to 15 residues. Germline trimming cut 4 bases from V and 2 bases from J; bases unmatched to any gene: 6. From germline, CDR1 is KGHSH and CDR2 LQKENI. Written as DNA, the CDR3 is TGTGCCAGCTCACTAGATAGCGGGCCCACAGATACGCAGTATTTT. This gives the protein CASSLDSGPTDTQYF. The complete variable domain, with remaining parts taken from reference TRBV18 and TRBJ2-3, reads NAGVMQNPRHLVRRRGQEARLRCSPMKGHSHVYWYRQLPEEGLKFMVYLQKENIIDESGMPKERFSAEFPKEGPSILRIQQVVRGDSAAYFCASSLDSGPTDTQYFGPGTRLTVL.

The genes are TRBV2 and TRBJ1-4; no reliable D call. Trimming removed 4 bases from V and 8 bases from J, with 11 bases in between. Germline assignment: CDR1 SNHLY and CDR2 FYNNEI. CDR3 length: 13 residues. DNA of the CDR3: TGTGCCAGCAGTGCACAAGGAGGGGAAAAACTGTTTTTT. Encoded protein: CASSAQGGEKLFF.

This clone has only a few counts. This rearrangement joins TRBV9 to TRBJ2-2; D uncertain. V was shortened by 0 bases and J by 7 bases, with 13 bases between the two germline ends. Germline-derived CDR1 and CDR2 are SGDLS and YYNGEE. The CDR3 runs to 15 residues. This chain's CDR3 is CASSVATQGHGELFF. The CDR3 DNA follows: TGTGCCAGCAGCGTAGCTACTCAAGGGCACGGGGAGCTGTTTTTT.

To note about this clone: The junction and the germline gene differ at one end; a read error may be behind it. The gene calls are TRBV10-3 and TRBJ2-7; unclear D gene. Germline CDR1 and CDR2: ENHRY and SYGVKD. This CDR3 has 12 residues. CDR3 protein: CASSEIGYEQYF. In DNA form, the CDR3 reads TGTGCCAGCAGTGAAATAGGGTACGAGCAGTACTTC.

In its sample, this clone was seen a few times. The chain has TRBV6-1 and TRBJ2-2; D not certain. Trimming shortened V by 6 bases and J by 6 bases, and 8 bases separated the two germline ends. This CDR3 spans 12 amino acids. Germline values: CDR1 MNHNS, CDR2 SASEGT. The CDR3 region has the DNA TGTGCCAGCAGACGACGTTCCGGGGAGCTGTTTTTT. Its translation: CASRRRSGELFF.

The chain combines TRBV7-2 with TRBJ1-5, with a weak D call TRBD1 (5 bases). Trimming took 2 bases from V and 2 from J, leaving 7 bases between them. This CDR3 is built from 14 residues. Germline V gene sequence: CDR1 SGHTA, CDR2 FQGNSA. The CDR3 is CASSLQGGNQPQHF. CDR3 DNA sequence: TGTGCCAGCAGCTTACAGGGAGGCAATCAGCCCCAGCATTTT.

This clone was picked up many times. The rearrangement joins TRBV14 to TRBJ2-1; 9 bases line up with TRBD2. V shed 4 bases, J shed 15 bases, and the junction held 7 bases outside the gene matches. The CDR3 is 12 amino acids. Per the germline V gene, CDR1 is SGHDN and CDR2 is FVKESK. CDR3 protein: CASSPNTGLAFF. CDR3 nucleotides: TGTGCCAGCAGCCCTAACACGGGACTAGCGTTCTTC.

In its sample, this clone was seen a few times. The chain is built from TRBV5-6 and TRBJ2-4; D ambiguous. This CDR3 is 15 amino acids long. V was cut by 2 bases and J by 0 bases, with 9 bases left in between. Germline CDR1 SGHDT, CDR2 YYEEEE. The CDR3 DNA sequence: TGTGCCAGCAGCTTAGATCAGGTAGCCAAAAACATTCAGTACTTC. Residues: CASSLDQVAKNIQYF. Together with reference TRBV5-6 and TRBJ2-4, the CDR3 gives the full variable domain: DAGVTQSPTHLIKTRGQQVTLRCSPKSGHDTVSWYQQALGQGPQFIFQYYEEEERQRGNFPDRFSGHQFPNYSSELNVNALLLGDSALYLCASSLDQVAKNIQYFGAGTRLSVL.

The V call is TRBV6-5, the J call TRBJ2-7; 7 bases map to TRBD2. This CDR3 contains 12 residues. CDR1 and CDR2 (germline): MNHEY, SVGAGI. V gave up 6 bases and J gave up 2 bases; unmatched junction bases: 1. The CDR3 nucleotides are TGTGCCAGCAGAGGACTAGCCTACGAGCAGTACTTC. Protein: CASRGLAYEQYF.

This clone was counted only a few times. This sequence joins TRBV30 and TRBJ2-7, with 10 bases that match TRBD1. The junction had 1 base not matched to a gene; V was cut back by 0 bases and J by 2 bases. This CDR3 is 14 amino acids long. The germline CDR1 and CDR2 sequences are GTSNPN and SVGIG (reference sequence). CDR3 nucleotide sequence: TGTGCCTGGAGTGTGGGGACAGGGGCCTACGAGCAGTACGTC. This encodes CAWSVGTGAYEQYV.

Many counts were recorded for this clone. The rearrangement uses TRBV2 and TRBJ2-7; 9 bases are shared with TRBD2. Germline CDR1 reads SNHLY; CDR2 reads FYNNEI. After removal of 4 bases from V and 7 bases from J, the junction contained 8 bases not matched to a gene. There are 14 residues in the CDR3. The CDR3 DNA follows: TGTGCCAGCAGTGGGACTAGCGCTTTTTGGGAGCAGTACTTC. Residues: CASSGTSAFWEQYF.

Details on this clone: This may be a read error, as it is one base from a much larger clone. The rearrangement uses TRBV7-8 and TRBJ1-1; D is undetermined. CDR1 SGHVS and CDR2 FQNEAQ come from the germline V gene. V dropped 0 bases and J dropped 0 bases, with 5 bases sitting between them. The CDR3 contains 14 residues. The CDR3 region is CASSLAGMNTEAFF. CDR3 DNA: TGTGCCAGCAGCTTAGCAGGCATGAACACTGAAGCTTTCTTT.

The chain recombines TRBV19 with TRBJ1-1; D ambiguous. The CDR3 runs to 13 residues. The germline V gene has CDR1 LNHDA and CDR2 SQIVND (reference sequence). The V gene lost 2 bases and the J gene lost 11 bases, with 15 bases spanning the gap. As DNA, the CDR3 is TGTGCCAGTAGTATAAACAGTCGCTCCGAGGCTTTCTTT. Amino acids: CASSINSRSEAFF.

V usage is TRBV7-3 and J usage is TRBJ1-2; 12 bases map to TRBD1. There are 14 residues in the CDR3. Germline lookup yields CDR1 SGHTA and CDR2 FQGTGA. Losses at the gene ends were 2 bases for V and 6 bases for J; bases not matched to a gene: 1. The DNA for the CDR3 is TGTGCCAGCAGCTTAGGGACAGGGGGCCATGGCTACACCTTC. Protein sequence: CASSLGTGGHGYTF.

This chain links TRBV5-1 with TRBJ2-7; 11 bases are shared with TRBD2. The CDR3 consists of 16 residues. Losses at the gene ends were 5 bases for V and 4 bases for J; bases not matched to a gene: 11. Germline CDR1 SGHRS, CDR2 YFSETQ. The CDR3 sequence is CASRQEVAGGEYEQYV. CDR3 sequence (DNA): TGCGCCAGCAGGCAAGAGGTAGCGGGAGGGGAGTACGAGCAGTACGTC.

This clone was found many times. This CDR3 reads CASSSGSRTDTQYF. DNA of the CDR3: TGTGCCAGCAGCTCCGGGAGTCGTACAGATACGCAGTATTTT. The chain joins TRBV11-2 to TRBJ2-3, with TRBD2 as a possible D gene (6 bases). The CDR3 totals 14 residues. Trimming stripped 4 bases from V and 3 bases from J, with 11 bases between. Germline values: CDR1 SGHAT, CDR2 FQNNGV.